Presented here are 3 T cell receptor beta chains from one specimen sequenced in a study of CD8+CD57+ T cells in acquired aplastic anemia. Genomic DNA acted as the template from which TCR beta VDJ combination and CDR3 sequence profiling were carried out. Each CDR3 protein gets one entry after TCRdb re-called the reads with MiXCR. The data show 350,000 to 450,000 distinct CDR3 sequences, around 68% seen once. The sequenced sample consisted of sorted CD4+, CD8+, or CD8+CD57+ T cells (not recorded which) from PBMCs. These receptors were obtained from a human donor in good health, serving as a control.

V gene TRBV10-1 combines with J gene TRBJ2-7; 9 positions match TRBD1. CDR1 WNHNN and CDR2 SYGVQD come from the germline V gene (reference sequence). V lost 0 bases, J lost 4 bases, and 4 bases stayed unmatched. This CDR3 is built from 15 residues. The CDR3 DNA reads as TGCGCCAGCAGTGAGTCGGGACAGGGAGGATACGAGCAGTACTTC. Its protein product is CASSESGQGGYEQYF.

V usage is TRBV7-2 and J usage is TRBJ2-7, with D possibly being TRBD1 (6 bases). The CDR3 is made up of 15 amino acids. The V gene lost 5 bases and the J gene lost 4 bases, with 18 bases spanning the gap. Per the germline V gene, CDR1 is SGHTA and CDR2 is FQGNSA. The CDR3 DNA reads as TGTGCCAGCAGCCTTCCCAAGGGACACACATACGAGCAGTACTTC. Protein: CASSLPKGHTYEQYF.

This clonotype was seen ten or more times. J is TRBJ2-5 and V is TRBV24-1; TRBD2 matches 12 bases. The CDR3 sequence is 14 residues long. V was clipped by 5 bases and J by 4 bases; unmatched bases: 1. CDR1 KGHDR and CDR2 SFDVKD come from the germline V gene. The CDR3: CATSASGGAETQYF. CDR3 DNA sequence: TGTGCCACCAGTGCTAGCGGGGGGGCAGAGACCCAGTACTTC.